This T cell receptor (beta chain) originates from a study of T cell responses to AZD1222 COVID-19 vaccine. Libraries were prepared by immunoSEQ multiplex PCR; TCRdb keeps only in-frame clonotypes and omits some of them. This table has more than 150,000 clones, approximately 91% appearing once. The V gene lost 5 bases and the J gene lost 13 bases, with 15 bases spanning the gap. CDR3 length: 12 amino acids. Overall study findings and caveats: Recipients of AZD1222 seropositive at baseline numbered only 5 to 7. Spike-specific TCR repertoires showed rising breadth and depth after two AZD1222 doses. CD4 TCRs linked to vaccination spanned spike, dominating at 160-218 and 743-854. Females made up more of the donors, who were largely white British, and clonal diversity may have come out too low.

With respect to this clone: Its matching antigen is unknown.

This rearrangement joins TRBV12-3 or TRBV12-4 to TRBJ2-4; tentative D call: TRBD1 (6 bases). This specimen consisted of peripheral blood, obtained on day 0 of AZD1222 vaccination. This TCR came from an adult in good health. The CDR3, as DNA: TGTGCCAGCAGTGCCTCGACCGGGACACAGTACTTC. Translated, it gives CASSASTGTQYF.